Presented here are 27 T cell receptor beta chains from one specimen sequenced in a study of blood T cell repertoires in COVID-19. Here immunoSEQ multiplex PCR was the method, and the copy in TCRdb shows in-frame clones only, minus some. The profile shows some 140,000 clones, 83% of them singletons. Sequencing was performed on peripheral blood. These receptor sequences come from a woman aged 60 to 75 with COVID-19, enrolled during active disease.

This chain joins TRBV11-3 and TRBJ1-1; tentative D call: TRBD1 (6 bases). CDR3 length: 14 amino acids. V lost 5 bases and J 2 bases, leaving 12 bases between the germline ends. The V gene's germline CDR1 is SGHNT and CDR2 YENEEA. CDR3 amino acids: CASSPSTGNTEAFF. The CDR3 coding sequence is TGTGCCAGCAGCCCGTCGACAGGAAACACTGAAGCTTTCTTT.

V usage is TRBV5-8 and J usage is TRBJ1-5; D perhaps matches TRBD1 (5 bases). Trimming took 2 bases from V and 3 from J, leaving 12 bases between them. There are 15 residues in the CDR3. Looked up from germline, CDR1 is SGHTS and CDR2 is YDEGEE. The CDR3 nucleotides are TGTGCCAGCAGCTTAGGAGACAGAGACAATCAGCCCCAGCATTTT. It is translated as CASSLGDRDNQPQHF.

The V and J genes are TRBV5-1 and TRBJ1-1; 11 nucleotides match TRBD1. The V gene end was trimmed by 1 base and the J gene end by 4 bases; junction bases not matched to a gene: 6. This CDR3 region has 16 residues. CDR1 and CDR2 (germline): SGHRS, YFSETQ. The CDR3 loop is CASSLRTGGDGTEAFF. The CDR3 nucleotides read TGCGCCAGCAGCTTGAGGACAGGGGGCGACGGCACTGAAGCTTTCTTT.

The chain couples TRBV30 to TRBJ2-1; D gene uncertain. Deletions cut 3 bases from V and 0 bases from J, with 12 bases between. The germline CDR1 and CDR2 sequences are GTSNPN and SVGIG (reference sequence). CDR3 length: 15 amino acids. This chain's CDR3 is CAWSGLESSYNEQFF. The CDR3 DNA reads TGTGCCTGGAGCGGTCTAGAAAGCTCCTACAATGAGCAGTTCTTC.

This chain joins TRBV27 and TRBJ2-5, with D tentatively TRBD2 (7 bases). Looked up from germline, CDR1 is MNHEY and CDR2 is SMNVEV (reference sequence). The CDR3 extends over 15 amino acids. Trimming took off 4 bases at V and 2 bases at J, with 14 bases between the two ends. The CDR3 loop reads CASSYLGGGQETQYF. The CDR3 region has the DNA TGTGCCAGCAGTTACTTAGGGGGGGGGCAAGAGACCCAGTACTTC.

The gene calls are TRBV5-1 and TRBJ1-5, with TRBD1 identical over 9 bases. Germline lookup yields CDR1 SGHRS and CDR2 YFSETQ. This CDR3 spans 14 amino acids. V shed 4 bases and J 4 bases; nucleotides not matched to a gene: 3. The CDR3 DNA sequence: TGCGCCAGCAGCGAGACAGGGGGAAATCAGCCCCAGCATTTT. Translating it yields CASSETGGNQPQHF.

The chain joins TRBV7-8 to TRBJ1-1, with D perhaps TRBD1 (6 bases). Germline V gene sequence: CDR1 SGHVS, CDR2 FQNEAQ. Between the trimmed V and J ends, which lost 7 bases and 5 bases, there was a span of 17 bases. The CDR3 consists of 14 residues. CDR3 DNA sequence: TGTGCCAGCACCCTAGTACAGGGAGGGACTGAAGCTTTCTTT. It codes for CASTLVQGGTEAFF.

The rearrangement joins TRBV19 to TRBJ1-1; a weak D match, TRBD1 (5 bases). Trimming pared 0 bases from V and 8 bases from J, leaving 25 bases between. The CDR3 has 18 residues. Germline V gives CDR1 LNHDA, CDR2 SQIVND (reference sequence). The CDR3 here is CASSIDRGSLTLPWEAFF. The CDR3 DNA follows: TGTGCCAGTAGTATAGATCGGGGGAGTCTCACACTTCCATGGGAAGCTTTCTTT.

This sequence joins TRBV5-1 and TRBJ1-1; TRBD1 aligns across 11 bases. Germline-derived CDR1 and CDR2 are SGHRS and YFSETQ. V trimming: 5 bases; J trimming: 4 bases; junction bases outside the gene matches: 7. This CDR3 has 15 amino acids. The CDR3, as DNA: TGCGCCAGCAGTTTTACCGGGACAGGGGGCACTGAAGCTTTCTTT. Amino acid sequence: CASSFTGTGGTEAFF. Supplemented by reference TRBV5-1 and TRBJ1-1, the full variable domain reads KAGVTQTPRYLIKTRGQQVTLSCSPISGHRSVSWYQQTPGQGLQFLFEYFSETQRNKGNFPGRFSGRQFSNSRSEMNVSTLELGDSALYLCASSFTGTGGTEAFFGQGTRLTVV.

This clone appeared once. The J gene is TRBJ2-3, the V gene TRBV12-3 or TRBV12-4; tentative D call: TRBD2 (6 bases). CDR3 size: 12 residues. The V and J ends lost 5 bases and 4 bases respectively, with 7 bases between them. The CDR3, as DNA: TGTGCCAGCAGTCGCGGGGCAGATACGCAGTATTTT. This gives the protein CASSRGADTQYF.

The rearrangement joins TRBV2 to TRBJ1-1; perhaps TRBD1 as D (5 bases). V gave up 11 bases and J gave up 1 base, with 17 bases separating them. Germline lookup yields CDR1 SNHLY and CDR2 FYNNEI. The CDR3 runs to 14 residues. The CDR3 bases are TGTGCCGGCGAAAGGGGCACAACGAACACTGAAGCTTTCTTT. This encodes CAGERGTTNTEAFF.

J is TRBJ1-1 and V is TRBV19, with 7 bases that match TRBD1. After removal of 5 bases from V and 0 bases from J, the junction contained 6 bases not matched to a gene. The CDR3 is made up of 15 amino acids. The germline gives CDR1 LNHDA, CDR2 SQIVND (reference sequence). The CDR3 loop reads CASSAGTVMNTEAFF. The DNA of the CDR3 is TGTGCCAGTAGTGCAGGGACAGTCATGAACACTGAAGCTTTCTTT.

CDR3 sequence reads: CASRATGTDYTEAFF. DNA of the CDR3: TGTGCCAGTAGGGCGACAGGAACTGATTACACTGAAGCTTTCTTT. The V and J genes are TRBV19 and TRBJ1-1; D is possibly TRBD1 (6 bases). The CDR3 length is 15 residues. CDR1 is LNHDA, CDR2 SQIVND, per germline (reference sequence). Trimming shortened V by 6 bases and J by 3 bases, and 17 bases separated the two germline ends.

The rearrangement joins TRBV21-1 to TRBJ2-1; TRBD2 is the table's D call, not checked against the DNA. TRBV21-1 represents a pseudogene. The CDR3 loop spans 16 amino acids. The CDR3 is CASSRTSGVSNNEQFF. The CDR3 nucleotides are TGTGCCAGCAGCAGGACTAGCGGGGTTTCGAACAATGAGCAGTTCTTC.

In DNA, the CDR3 is TGTGCCAGCAGCTTGGGGACAGCGATGAACACTGAAGCTTTCTTT. This gives the protein CASSLGTAMNTEAFF. The chain links TRBV5-8 to TRBJ1-1; possibly TRBD1 for D (6 bases). Between the trimmed V and J ends, which lost 0 bases and 0 bases, there was a span of 9 bases. The CDR3 runs 15 residues. Germline lookup yields CDR1 SGHTS and CDR2 YDEGEE.

The chain couples TRBV7-9 to TRBJ1-5; D remains unclear. CDR3 length equals 12 residues. Looked up from germline, CDR1 is SEHNR and CDR2 is FQNEAQ (reference sequence). V lost 5 bases and J lost 5, with 7 bases in between. The CDR3, as DNA: TGTGCCAGCAGCCGAGATTATCAGCCCCAGCATTTT. It specifies CASSRDYQPQHF.

The V and J genes are TRBV4-2 and TRBJ2-5; a possible D gene is TRBD1 (6 bases). Germline values: CDR1 LGHNA, CDR2 YNFKEQ. The length of the CDR3 is 17 residues. With 1 base removed from V and 5 bases from J, the gap between germline ends came to 20 bases. The CDR3 DNA is TGTGCCAGCAGCCAAGCACTCGGGACACAAAAAGGGGAGACCCAGTACTTC. It codes for CASSQALGTQKGETQYF.

The gene calls are TRBV12-3 or TRBV12-4 and TRBJ2-5; D is unclear. CDR3 length equals 13 residues. The V end was cut by 3 bases, the J end by 5 bases, with 10 bases between. The CDR3 loop reads CASSFNSFETQYF. For the CDR3, the DNA is TGTGCCAGCAGTTTCAACTCTTTCGAGACCCAGTACTTC.

The gene calls are TRBV11-2 and TRBJ1-3, with TRBD1 as a possible D gene (5 bases). Trimming pared 1 base from V and 0 bases from J, leaving 13 bases between. Germline loops: CDR1 SGHAT, CDR2 FQNNGV. The CDR3 sequence is 17 residues long. The CDR3 loop is CASSLGGGGVSGNTIYF. DNA of the CDR3: TGTGCCAGCAGCTTAGGGGGAGGAGGGGTCTCTGGAAACACCATATATTTT.

This chain uses TRBV6-5 with TRBJ1-2, with 8 nucleotides matching TRBD1. V lost 6 bases and J lost 8; bases outside the gene matches: 8. In germline, CDR1 is MNHEY, CDR2 SVGAGI. This CDR3 comprises 13 residues. In nucleotides, the CDR3 is TGTGCCAGCAGCCCCGGACAGGGTACAGGCTACACCTTC. The encoded protein is CASSPGQGTGYTF.

In DNA, the CDR3 is TGTGCCAGCAGTTTAGCCAGGCCTTCCTATGGCTACACCTTC. It codes for CASSLARPSYGYTF. The V gene is TRBV27, the J gene TRBJ1-2; no definite D call. V lost 2 bases, J lost 4 bases, and 11 bases lay in between. Germline lookup yields CDR1 MNHEY and CDR2 SMNVEV (reference sequence). This CDR3 contains 14 residues.

The genes are TRBV7-9 and TRBJ2-7; D remains ambiguous. V was clipped by 3 bases and J by 2 bases, with 5 bases between them. The CDR3 is 12 residues long. The germline CDR1 and CDR2 sequences are SEHNR and FQNEAQ (reference sequence). The CDR3 loop reads CASSFDTYEQYV. CDR3 sequence (DNA): TGTGCCAGCAGCTTCGACACCTACGAGCAGTACGTC.

The chain uses TRBV7-9 and TRBJ2-7; 10 bases agree with TRBD1. Germline CDR1 and CDR2: SEHNR and FQNEAQ (reference sequence). The trim removed 4 bases at V and 4 bases at J, leaving 4 bases unmatched. The CDR3 totals 14 residues. The CDR3 here is CASSSGQGIYEQYV. Here the CDR3 DNA reads TGTGCCAGCAGCTCGGGACAGGGGATATACGAGCAGTACGTC.

The V call is TRBV3-1 (or the pseudogene TRBV3-2), the J call TRBJ2-2; no clear D. Germline values: CDR1 LGHDT, CDR2 YNNKEL (reference sequence). V was trimmed by 4 bases and J by 1 base, leaving 10 bases between them. The CDR3 contains 15 residues. The DNA for the CDR3 is TGTGCCAGCAGCCTACATACCCTGAACACCGGGGAGCTGTTTTTT. This codes for CASSLHTLNTGELFF.

Only one count was recorded for this clone. V and J are TRBV19 and TRBJ1-5; 9 nucleotides align to TRBD1. Germline CDR1 and CDR2: LNHDA and SQIVND (reference sequence). This CDR3 is 15 amino acids long. J was trimmed by 4 bases and V by 4 bases; bases with no gene match: 5. The CDR3 DNA reads as TGTGCCAGTAGTAGGGGACAGGGTGAAAATCAGCCCCAGCATTTT. As protein: CASSRGQGENQPQHF.

The chain uses TRBV5-5 and TRBJ2-5, with TRBD2 matching over 10 bases. This CDR3 is built from 15 residues. The V gene's germline CDR1 is SGHKS and CDR2 YYEKEE (reference sequence). After removal of 5 bases from V and 5 bases from J, the junction contained 9 bases not matched to a gene. The CDR3 bases are TGTGCCAGCAGGAAGCTAGCGGGGGTTGGGGAGACCCAGTACTTC. Translated: CASRKLAGVGETQYF.

This sequence joins TRBV5-5 and TRBJ1-1; perhaps TRBD1 as D (6 bases). V gave up 3 bases and J gave up 4 bases, with 13 bases separating them. The CDR3 contains 14 residues. Germline V CDR1 and CDR2: SGHKS, YYEKEE (reference sequence). As DNA, the CDR3 is TGTGCCAGCAGCTGGCAGGGGAGGGGCACTGAAGCTTTCTTT. Translated, it gives CASSWQGRGTEAFF.